This T cell receptor beta chain is drawn from a study of control samples from healthy donors and cancer patients (dated by TCRdb to 2019 to 2021). The method behind the library was the immunoSEQ multiplex PCR assay. The source is immuneACCESS, and TCRdb retained only in-frame sequences with V and J called. Part of the clones is not carried over; for the studies checked, unresolved V genes explain less than half of this, and the remainder is unexplained. This sample lists approximately 170,000 clones; around 88% were detected once. The ten biggest clones cover over 4% of the sample. A note on this clone: Its antigen is still unknown. Per-base quality was not reported, and no clone a single base away is much larger than it.

V loses 2 bases, J loses 8 bases, and the germline ends lie 12 bases apart. The CDR3 has 13 amino acids, counting the end cysteine and phenylalanine. Only the CDR3 DNA is retained, 39 bases long and in frame from the first base. Reading the germline V gene gives CDR1 WSHSY and CDR2 SAAADI. Sequencing used blood. The source of this sequence is a young woman in good health. Recombination linked TRBV10-2 to TRBJ1-1, with the D gene not confidently named. The bases are TGCGCCAGCAGTGAGCAAACCTACAGAGAAGCTTTCTTT. This yields the protein CASSEQTYREAFF.